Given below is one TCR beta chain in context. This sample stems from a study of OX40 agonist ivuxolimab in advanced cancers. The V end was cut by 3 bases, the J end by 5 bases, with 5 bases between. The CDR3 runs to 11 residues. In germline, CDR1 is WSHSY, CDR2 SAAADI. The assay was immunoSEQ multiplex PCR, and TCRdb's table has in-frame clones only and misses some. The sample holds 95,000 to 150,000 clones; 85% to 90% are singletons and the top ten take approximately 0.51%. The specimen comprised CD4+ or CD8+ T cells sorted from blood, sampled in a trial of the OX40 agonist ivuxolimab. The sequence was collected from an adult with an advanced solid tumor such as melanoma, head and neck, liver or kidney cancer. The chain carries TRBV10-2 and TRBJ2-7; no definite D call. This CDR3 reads CASSDGDEQYF. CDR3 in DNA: TGCGCCAGCAGTGATGGCGACGAGCAGTACTTC.